Only a few counts were recorded for the clone carrying this TCR beta chain. These data come from a study of metastatic and nonmetastatic thyroid tumors. About the research overall: Peripheral blood and tumor or nodule samples from malignant and benign thyroid patients were compared.

Each patient went into thyroid surgery without having received any treatment. The CDR3 has 15 residues. From germline, CDR1 is MNHNS and CDR2 SASEGT. Trimming stripped 2 bases from V and 0 bases from J, with 10 bases between. TCRdb re-called clones via MiXCR from the PCR reads. The sample holds about 40,000 clones; about 15% are singletons and the top ten take 3.8%. The V and J genes are TRBV6-1 and TRBJ1-2; D remains ambiguous. Specimen: blood. This TCR derives from a female donor with papillary thyroid cancer or a benign thyroid nodule (not recorded which). Some clones in this sample may be carry-over from other donors' samples. CDR3 sequence: CASSETPNSNYGYTF. CDR3 nucleotide sequence: TGTGCCAGCAGTGAAACTCCGAACTCTAACTATGGCTACACCTTC.